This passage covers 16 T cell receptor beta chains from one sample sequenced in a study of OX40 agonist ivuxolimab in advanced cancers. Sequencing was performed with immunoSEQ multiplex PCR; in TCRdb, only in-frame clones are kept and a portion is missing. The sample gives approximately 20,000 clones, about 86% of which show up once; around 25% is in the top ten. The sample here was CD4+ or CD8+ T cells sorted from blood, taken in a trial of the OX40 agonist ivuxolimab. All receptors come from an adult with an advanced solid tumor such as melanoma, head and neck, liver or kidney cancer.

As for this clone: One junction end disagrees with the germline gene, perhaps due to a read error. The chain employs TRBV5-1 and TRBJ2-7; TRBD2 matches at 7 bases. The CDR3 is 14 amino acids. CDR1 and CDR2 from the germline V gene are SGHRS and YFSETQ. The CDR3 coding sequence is TGCGCCAGCAGCTGGGGGGGTAACATGGAGGGAAGGCACTTC. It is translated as CASSWGGNMEGRHF.

CDR3: CASSLGGYEQFF. The CDR3 DNA reads as TGTGCCAGCAGCCTAGGCGGGTATGAGCAGTTCTTC. This chain uses TRBV7-3 with TRBJ2-1; weak D call: TRBD2 (5 bases). Germline values: CDR1 SGHTA, CDR2 FQGTGA. The CDR3 runs to 12 residues. Deletions cut 5 bases from V and 8 bases from J, with 10 bases between.

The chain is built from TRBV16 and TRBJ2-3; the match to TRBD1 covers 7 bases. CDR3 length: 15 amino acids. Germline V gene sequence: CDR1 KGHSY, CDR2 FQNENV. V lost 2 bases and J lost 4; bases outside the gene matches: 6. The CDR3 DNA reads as TGTGCCAGCAGCCAAACGACAGGGAGCGCAGATACGCAGTATTTT. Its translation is CASSQTTGSADTQYF. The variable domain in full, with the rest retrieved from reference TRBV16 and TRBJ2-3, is GEEVAQTPKHLVRGEGQKAKLYCAPIKGHSYVFWYQQVLKNEFKFLISFQNENVFDETGMPKERFSAKCLPNSPCSLEIQATKLEDSAVYFCASSQTTGSADTQYFGPGTRLTVL.

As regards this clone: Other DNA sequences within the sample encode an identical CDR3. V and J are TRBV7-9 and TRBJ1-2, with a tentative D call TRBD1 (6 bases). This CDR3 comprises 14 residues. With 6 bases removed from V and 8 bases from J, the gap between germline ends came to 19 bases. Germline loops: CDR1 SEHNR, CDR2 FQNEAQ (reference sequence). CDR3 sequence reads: CASSLGGGGYGYTF. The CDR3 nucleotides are TGTGCCAGCAGTCTAGGGGGGGGCGGTTACGGCTACACCTTC.

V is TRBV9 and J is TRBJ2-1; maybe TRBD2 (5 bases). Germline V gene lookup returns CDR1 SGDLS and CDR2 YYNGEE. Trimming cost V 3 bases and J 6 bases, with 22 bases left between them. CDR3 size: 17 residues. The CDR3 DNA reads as TGTGCCAGCAGCGCCGGTAGGGAGCTGTGGATTTTCAATGAGCAGTTCTTC. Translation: CASSAGRELWIFNEQFF.

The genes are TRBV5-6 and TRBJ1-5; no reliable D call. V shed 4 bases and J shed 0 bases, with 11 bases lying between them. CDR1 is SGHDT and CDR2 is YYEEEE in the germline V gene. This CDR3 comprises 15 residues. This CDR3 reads CASSRSTVSNQPQHF. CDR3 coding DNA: TGTGCCAGCAGCCGGTCGACGGTTAGCAATCAGCCCCAGCATTTT.

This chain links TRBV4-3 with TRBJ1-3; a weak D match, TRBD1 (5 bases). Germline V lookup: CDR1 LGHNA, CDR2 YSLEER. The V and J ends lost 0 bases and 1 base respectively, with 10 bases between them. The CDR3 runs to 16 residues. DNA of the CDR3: TGCGCCAGCAGCCAAGATTGGGGGGTTTCTGGAAACACCATATATTTT. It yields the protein CASSQDWGVSGNTIYF.

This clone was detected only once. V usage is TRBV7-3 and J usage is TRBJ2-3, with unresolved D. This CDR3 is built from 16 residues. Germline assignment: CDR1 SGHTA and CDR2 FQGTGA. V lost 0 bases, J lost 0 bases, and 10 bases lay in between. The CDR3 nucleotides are TGTGCCAGCAGCTTAACGCACAGAACTAGCACAGATACGCAGTATTTT. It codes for CASSLTHRTSTDTQYF.

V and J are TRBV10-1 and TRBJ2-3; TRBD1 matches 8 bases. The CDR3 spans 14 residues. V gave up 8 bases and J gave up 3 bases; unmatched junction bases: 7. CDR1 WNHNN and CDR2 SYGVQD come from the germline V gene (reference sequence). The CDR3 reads CASPDREITDTQYF. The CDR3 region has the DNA TGCGCCAGCCCGGACAGGGAGATTACAGATACGCAGTATTTT.

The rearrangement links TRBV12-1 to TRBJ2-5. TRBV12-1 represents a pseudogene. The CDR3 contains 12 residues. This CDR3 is CVFQREGETQYF. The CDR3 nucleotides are TGTGTTTTTCAGCGAGAGGGGGAGACCCAGTACTTC.

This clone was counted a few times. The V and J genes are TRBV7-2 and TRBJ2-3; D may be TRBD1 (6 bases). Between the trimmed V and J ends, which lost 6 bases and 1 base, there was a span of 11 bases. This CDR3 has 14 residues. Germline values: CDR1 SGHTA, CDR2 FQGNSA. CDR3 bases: TGTGCCAGCAGGCCACAGGGAGGCACAGATACGCAGTATTTT. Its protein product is CASRPQGGTDTQYF.

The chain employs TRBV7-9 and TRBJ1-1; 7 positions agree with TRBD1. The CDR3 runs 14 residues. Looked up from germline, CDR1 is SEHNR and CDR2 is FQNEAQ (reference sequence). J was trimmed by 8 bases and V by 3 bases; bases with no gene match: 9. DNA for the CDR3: TGTGCCAGCAGCTTTATGGGGGGGACAGAGGAAGCTTTCTTT. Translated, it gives CASSFMGGTEEAFF.

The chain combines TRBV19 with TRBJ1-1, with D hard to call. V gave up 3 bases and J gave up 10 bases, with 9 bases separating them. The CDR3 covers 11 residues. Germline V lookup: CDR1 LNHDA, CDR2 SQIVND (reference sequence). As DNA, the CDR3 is TGTGCCAGTAGTATCGGGAGCCGAGCTTTCTTT. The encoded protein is CASSIGSRAFF.

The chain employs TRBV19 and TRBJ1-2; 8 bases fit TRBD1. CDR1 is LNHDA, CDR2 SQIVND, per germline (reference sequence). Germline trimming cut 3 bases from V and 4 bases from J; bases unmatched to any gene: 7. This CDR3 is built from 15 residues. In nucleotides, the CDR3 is TGTGCCAGTAGTATCGACAGGGGTTTGGGCTATGGCTACACCTTC. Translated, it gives CASSIDRGLGYGYTF.

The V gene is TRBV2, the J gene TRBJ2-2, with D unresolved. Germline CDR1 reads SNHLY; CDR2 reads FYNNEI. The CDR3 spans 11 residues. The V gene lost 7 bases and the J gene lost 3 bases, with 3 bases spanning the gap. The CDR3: CASMDTGELFF. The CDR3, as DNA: TGTGCCAGCATGGACACCGGGGAGCTGTTTTTT.

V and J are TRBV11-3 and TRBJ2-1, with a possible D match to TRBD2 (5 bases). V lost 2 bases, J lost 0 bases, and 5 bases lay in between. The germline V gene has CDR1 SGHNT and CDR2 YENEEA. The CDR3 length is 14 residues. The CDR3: CASSLRDSYNEQFF. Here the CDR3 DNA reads TGTGCCAGCAGCTTACGGGACTCCTACAATGAGCAGTTCTTC.